Below, 26 T cell receptor beta chains from the same sample are listed, as sequenced in a study of blood T cell repertoires in COVID-19. The method was immunoSEQ multiplex PCR; TCRdb's version includes in-frame clones alone and lacks a portion of them. The table records under 300,000 clones, roughly 80% of them present only once. Sequencing input: peripheral blood. These receptors came from a woman under 30 with acute or convalescent COVID-19.

The chain recombines TRBV28 with TRBJ1-4; 9 bases line up with TRBD1. The junction had 10 bases not matched to a gene; V was cut back by 6 bases and J by 8 bases. Germline CDR1 reads MDHEN; CDR2 reads SYDVKM. This CDR3 spans 15 amino acids. CDR3 sequence (DNA): TGTGCCAGCAGCCCAATGACAGGGGGTTGGGAAAAACTGTTTTTT. It yields the protein CASSPMTGGWEKLFF.

The rearrangement uses TRBV5-6 and TRBJ2-7, with 7 positions matching TRBD1. Germline CDR1 SGHDT, CDR2 YYEEEE. Trimming removed 2 bases from V and 0 bases from J; junction bases left unmatched: 14. This CDR3 is built from 18 residues. CDR3 DNA sequence: TGTGCCAGCAGCTTTGGTGGCGGGTACAGGGGACGCTCCTACGAGCAGTACTTC. This translates into CASSFGGGYRGRSYEQYF.

V usage is TRBV21-1 and J usage is TRBJ1-2. TRBV21-1 is flagged as a pseudogene. The CDR3 loop spans 13 amino acids. CDR3 sequence (DNA): TGTGCCAGACTACCTGGGGGGGCGGATTGCTACACCTTC. This codes for CARLPGGADCYTF.

The J gene is TRBJ1-1, the V gene TRBV11-2; D remains unclear. V lost 0 bases, J lost 4 bases, and 9 bases lay in between. The CDR3 sequence is 14 residues long. CDR1 SGHAT and CDR2 FQNNGV come from the germline V gene. In DNA form, the CDR3 reads TGTGCCAGCAGCTTAGATCCGCGTGGCACTGAAGCTTTCTTT. This gives the protein CASSLDPRGTEAFF.

The V call is TRBV21-1, the J call TRBJ2-7; TRBD2 reflects the table's D call only, with no check against the DNA. TRBV21-1 is annotated as a pseudogene. The CDR3 extends over 16 amino acids. The CDR3 coding sequence is TGTGCCAGCGGGCGACTAGCGGGAGACAACTACTACGAGCAGTACTTC. Its translation is CASGRLAGDNYYEQYF.

This rearrangement joins TRBV2 to TRBJ2-5; TRBD2 matches at 11 bases. CDR1 is SNHLY and CDR2 is FYNNEI in the germline V gene. The V and J ends lost 7 bases and 4 bases, in that order; junction bases with no gene match: 11. The CDR3 loop spans 16 amino acids. CDR3 bases: TGTGCCAGCACCCCCGGGGGGCTAGCGGGAGGAGAGACCCAGTACTTC. It specifies CASTPGGLAGGETQYF.

The rearrangement links TRBV27 to TRBJ2-1; D perhaps matches TRBD1 (6 bases). The length of the CDR3 is 14 residues. V was clipped by 5 bases and J by 9 bases, with 17 bases between them. Germline CDR1 and CDR2: MNHEY and SMNVEV (reference sequence). CDR3 in amino acids: CASSASGVRGEQFF. As DNA, the CDR3 is TGTGCCAGCAGTGCGTCAGGGGTAAGGGGTGAGCAGTTCTTC.

The J gene is TRBJ2-1, the V gene TRBV10-2; 7 nucleotides line up with TRBD2. Germline V gives CDR1 WSHSY, CDR2 SAAADI. After removal of 4 bases from V and 3 bases from J, the junction contained 6 bases not matched to a gene. CDR3 size: 15 residues. CDR3 nucleotide sequence: TGCGCCAGCAGTGTGGCGGGAGTGAGCTACAATGAGCAGTTCTTC. Translation: CASSVAGVSYNEQFF.

The chain joins TRBV5-1 to TRBJ2-1; 8 bases match TRBD2. This CDR3 is 18 amino acids long. The V segment lost 0 bases and the J segment 0 bases; nucleotides outside the gene matches: 8. Germline values: CDR1 SGHRS, CDR2 YFSETQ. CDR3 DNA: TGCGCCAGCAGCTTGGGCGGGGGGACTAAGAGCTCCTACAATGAGCAGTTCTTC. Its translation: CASSLGGGTKSSYNEQFF.

The rearrangement links TRBV5-6 to TRBJ2-1; the match to TRBD2 covers 7 bases. V was pared by 3 bases and J by 10 bases, with 13 bases of the junction left unmatched. The germline CDR1 and CDR2 sequences are SGHDT and YYEEEE. The CDR3 consists of 15 residues. The CDR3 is CASSWPSGEAYEQFF. The DNA of the CDR3 is TGTGCCAGCAGCTGGCCTAGCGGAGAGGCGTACGAGCAGTTCTTC. Full variable domain (outside the CDR3, taken from reference TRBV5-6 and TRBJ2-1): DAGVTQSPTHLIKTRGQQVTLRCSPKSGHDTVSWYQQALGQGPQFIFQYYEEEERQRGNFPDRFSGHQFPNYSSELNVNALLLGDSALYLCASSWPSGEAYEQFFGPGTRLTVL.

This sequence joins TRBV20-1 and TRBJ2-7; D possibly corresponds to TRBD1 (6 bases). Trimming pared 5 bases from V and 0 bases from J, leaving 14 bases between. This CDR3 is 14 amino acids long. In germline, CDR1 is DFQATT, CDR2 SNEGSKA (reference sequence). The CDR3 bases are TGCAGTGCTCGTGACAGGCGCCTCTCCTACGAGCAGTACTTC. This gives the protein CSARDRRLSYEQYF.

This clone was seen a single time. The chain employs TRBV4-1 and TRBJ2-5; TRBD1 aligns across 12 bases. The ends lost 4 bases at V and 5 bases at J; junction bases unmatched: 5. In germline, CDR1 is MGHRA, CDR2 YSYEKL. The CDR3 loop spans 15 amino acids. CDR3 sequence (DNA): TGCGCCAGCAGCCCAGGGACAGGGGGCCGCGAGACCCAGTACTTC. It encodes CASSPGTGGRETQYF.

The chain is built from TRBV7-2 and TRBJ2-5, with 7 bases aligning to TRBD1. V shed 7 bases, J shed 4 bases, and the junction held 6 bases outside the gene matches. The CDR3 has 13 amino acids. Germline V gene lookup returns CDR1 SGHTA and CDR2 FQGNSA. The CDR3 coding sequence is TGTGCCAGCATCCCAGGGGGTGGAGAGACCCAGTACTTC. Its protein is CASIPGGGETQYF.

The rearrangement joins TRBV29-1 to TRBJ2-7, with D unresolved. CDR3 size: 12 residues. CDR1 is SQVTM and CDR2 is ANQGSEA in the germline V gene. Trimming cost V 7 bases and J 4 bases, with 14 bases left between them. This CDR3 reads CSALSRGYEQYF. The CDR3, as DNA: TGCAGCGCCCTCTCCCGCGGATACGAGCAGTACTTC.

This clone was observed once. The chain uses TRBV28 and TRBJ1-3, with D hard to call. Trimming took 4 bases from V and 0 from J, leaving 7 bases between them. This CDR3 is built from 14 residues. Germline loops: CDR1 MDHEN, CDR2 SYDVKM. Written as DNA, the CDR3 is TGTGCCAGCAGTTCCTATCTCTCTGGAAACACCATATATTTT. The encoded protein is CASSSYLSGNTIYF.

The rearrangement links TRBV5-5 to TRBJ2-5, with D tentatively TRBD1 (6 bases). Germline V lookup: CDR1 SGHKS, CDR2 YYEKEE (reference sequence). Trimming removed 0 bases from V and 1 base from J, with 13 bases in between. The CDR3 spans 16 residues. The CDR3 reads CASSLGSGGGQETQYF. The CDR3 nucleotides read TGTGCCAGCAGCTTGGGGTCTGGGGGCGGCCAAGAGACCCAGTACTTC.

The genes are TRBV2 and TRBJ2-1, with D possibly being TRBD2 (5 bases). Per germline, CDR1 SNHLY and CDR2 FYNNEI. V was trimmed by 7 bases and J by 9 bases, leaving 22 bases between them. The CDR3 consists of 15 residues. The CDR3 loop reads CASTILGNIRGEQFF. In DNA form, the CDR3 reads TGTGCCAGCACCATTCTCGGGAATATACGTGGTGAGCAGTTCTTC.

The J gene is TRBJ1-4, the V gene TRBV6-5, with a tentative D call TRBD1 (5 bases). Trimming cost V 6 bases and J 4 bases, with 15 bases left between them. CDR3 length: 15 residues. Germline values: CDR1 MNHEY, CDR2 SVGAGI. CDR3 DNA sequence: TGTGCCAGCAGCTTCGACAGAGCCCATAATGAAAAACTGTTTTTT. It translates to CASSFDRAHNEKLFF.

The V call is TRBV27, the J call TRBJ2-3; TRBD2 might be the D (6 bases). The V end was cut by 6 bases, the J end by 3 bases, with 19 bases between. The CDR3 totals 16 residues. CDR1 MNHEY and CDR2 SMNVEV come from the germline V gene (reference sequence). DNA for the CDR3: TGTGCCAGCAGCCGCCGTGGCGGGATTATGACAGATACGCAGTATTTT. Amino acids: CASSRRGGIMTDTQYF.

This chain links TRBV4-3 with TRBJ2-2, with D unclear. The CDR3 covers 15 residues. Germline V gene lookup returns CDR1 LGHNA and CDR2 YSLEER. Trimming cost V 1 base and J 1 base, with 7 bases left between them. CDR3 sequence: CASSQAGVNTGELFF. The CDR3, as DNA: TGCGCCAGCAGCCAAGCGGGTGTGAACACCGGGGAGCTGTTTTTT.

CDR3 sequence: CASGPTLYEQYF. The CDR3 DNA follows: TGTGCTAGTGGTCCTACCCTTTACGAGCAGTACTTC. The chain uses TRBV12-5 and TRBJ2-7; D is uncertain. The CDR3 length is 12 residues. V was clipped by 5 bases and J by 4 bases, with 9 bases between them. In germline, CDR1 is LGHNT, CDR2 FRNRAP.

This sequence joins TRBV5-4 and TRBJ2-1, with D possibly TRBD2 on 5 matching bases. CDR3 length: 17 amino acids. Trimming removed 0 bases at V and 3 bases at J, with 16 bases between. CDR1 is SGHNT, CDR2 YYREEE, per germline (reference sequence). The CDR3 reads CASSLAQSRRNYNEQFF. DNA for the CDR3: TGTGCCAGCAGCTTGGCCCAATCACGGAGGAACTACAATGAGCAGTTCTTC.

The chain links TRBV19 to TRBJ2-1; 14 nucleotides agree with TRBD2. Germline CDR1 reads LNHDA; CDR2 reads SQIVND (reference sequence). The ends lost 5 bases at V and 8 bases at J; junction bases unmatched: 11. The CDR3 has 17 amino acids. In nucleotides, the CDR3 is TGTGCCAGTAGTCATACGATTGGGACTAGCGGGAGTTATGAGCAGTTCTTC. Translation gives CASSHTIGTSGSYEQFF. The full variable domain, completed using reference TRBV19 and TRBJ2-1, is DGGITQSPKYLFRKEGQNVTLSCEQNLNHDAMYWYRQDPGQGLRLIYYSQIVNDFQKGDIAEGYSVSREKKESFPLTVTSAQKNPTAFYLCASSHTIGTSGSYEQFFGPGTRLTVL.

This chain connects TRBV7-2 to TRBJ2-1; TRBD2 aligns across 8 bases. This CDR3 is 14 amino acids long. V shed 10 bases and J 6 bases; nucleotides not matched to a gene: 11. Germline V gene sequence: CDR1 SGHTA, CDR2 FQGNSA. The CDR3 here is CATQIAGMGNEQFF. The CDR3 DNA reads TGTGCCACCCAGATAGCGGGAATGGGCAATGAGCAGTTCTTC.

The chain combines TRBV24-1 with TRBJ2-1, with unresolved D. The CDR3 consists of 14 residues. The V gene's germline CDR1 is KGHDR and CDR2 SFDVKD. Deletions cut 1 base from V and 2 bases from J, with 5 bases between. CDR3 in DNA: TGTGCCACCAGTGATTTTCCCGCCTACAATGAGCAGTTCTTC. This codes for CATSDFPAYNEQFF.

The J gene is TRBJ2-1, the V gene TRBV5-6, with 8 bases fitting TRBD1. V dropped 0 bases and J dropped 15; count of bases not matched to a gene: 8. CDR3 length: 13 amino acids. Germline values: CDR1 SGHDT, CDR2 YYEEEE. The CDR3 region has the DNA TGTGCCAGCAGCTTGGGGGGGACAGGCTTCCTGTTCTTC. Translated: CASSLGGTGFLFF.